This entry concerns a single TCR beta chain. The specificity of this receptor is unknown. Nothing much larger sits one base from this clone, and base qualities are not available. Using the deep immunoSEQ assay, TCR CDR3 regions were amplified from genomic DNA by multiplex PCR. Extracted genomic DNA from each cell subset was distributed evenly across all wells of several immunoSEQ 96-well plates, and each plate was treated as a replicate. For sorted subsets, 150 to 250 ng genomic DNA, equal to 30,000 to 35,000 T cell genomes, was loaded into each replicate PCR. Purified libraries were measured with a Qubit 3.0 fluorometer, size-checked on a Bioanalyzer 2100, and measured again with the KAPA Library Quantification kit. Every immunoSEQ 96-well plate was sequenced on a dedicated single-read 150-cycle Illumina NextSeq 550 flow cell. The study's processing was this. Because only junctional sequences without quality scores were contained in the immunoSEQ output, filtering matching that applied to full-length reads could not be performed. To assign V/J genes and CDR3, sequences were annotated against IMGT germline references using PyIR, a Python wrapper for IgBLAST v1.9. Reads were filtered out if the reads had weak V/J assignments (E-value above 1e-6), no CDR3, stop codons, out-of-frame junctions, or ambiguous translated residues. V3J clonotypes were defined as sequences sharing an identical inferred V gene, J gene, and CDR3 amino acid sequence. To compute the percentage overlap between repertoires, the number of shared unique clonotypes was divided by the size of the smaller repertoire. Richness of each repertoire was evaluated using RTK rarefaction, the Chao1 estimator, and Recon v2.1 estimates of unobserved clonotypes. OLGA was used to compute generation probabilities for all TCRbeta clonotypes that the gDNA method yielded from several donors. Held by TCRdb, this immuneACCESS table contains in-frame sequences only and omits some clones. Under half of the omission traces to an unresolved V gene where checked; the cause of the rest is unknown. V and J calls and clone size are those listed in that table; D and trimming were worked out from the DNA. The sample table records roughly 1,100,000 clones; roughly 80% of these occur just once. Together, the top ten hold 1.2% to 1.5% of the sample.

The data were taken from a study of shared clonotypes between healthy human individuals (dated by TCRdb to about 2020). Regarding the research as a whole: The cohort included three men and a couple of women between 18 and 49 years of age. Blood TCR repertoires of about five healthy adults were deeply sequenced to estimate repertoire size and the extent of clonotype sharing between individuals. For each donor, CD4 naive and CD4 memory were each given three plates, CD8 naive was given two plates, and CD8 memory was given one plate. To increase sequencing depth and limit assay-specific biases, TCR repertoire library preparation and sequencing were carried out by different laboratories using diverse techniques. Between about 0.85 and 9.5 billion PBMCs per donor were obtained by leukapheresis. Broad study findings and their caveats: Pairwise subsampling indicated that sequencing depth was expected to affect the degree of clonotype sharing among donors. The small number of donors limited the genetic and exposure-history diversity represented. Even with the large sequencing depth, rarefaction of the sorted-subset datasets indicated that sequencing was incomplete. Higher generation probabilities were observed for clonotypes shared by all four sorted-subset donors than for non-shared clonotypes. Naive subsets generally had larger estimated clonotype richness than memory subsets. Only blood was sampled, and tissue TCR repertoires likely differ from those in blood. Sharing across a few donors was observed for approximately 4.6% of naive CD4, 3% to 3.5% of naive CD8, roughly 2.3% of memory CD4, and approximately 0.41% of memory CD8 clonotypes.

The donors were healthy, HIV-negative adults who had no recently reported acute infections or vaccinations. Every donor was a Caucasian adult residing in Nashville, Tennessee, USA. CD4+ T cells were enriched through magnetic negative selection, after which naive cells were positively selected on CD45RA and the remaining negative fraction served as the memory subset. After blood collection by leukapheresis, PBMCs were isolated using Ficoll-Histopaque density gradient centrifugation and then cryopreserved in the vapor phase of liquid nitrogen. Analytical flow cytometry was used to check the purity and quantity of every magnetically sorted T cell population. Genomic DNA was isolated from every sorted fraction and measured by UV absorbance on a Nanodrop 2000c. The CDR1 and CDR2 encoded by the germline V gene (reference sequence) are GTSNPN and SVGIG. CDR3 length: 12 amino acids, cysteine to phenylalanine. Left in the record is the CDR3 DNA by itself, 36 bases read in frame from the first base. V drops 8 bases and J drops 8 bases, leaving 15 bases in between.

The chain links TRBV30 with TRBJ1-4; matching of 5 bases hints at TRBD1 as the D gene. The receptor was isolated from a man between 18 and 29 years old in good health. Specimen: memory CD4+ T cells sorted from blood. The label giving this sample's cell subset or site can be read as: CD45RA-negative fraction. The CDR3 reads as follows: CAGDRQREKLFF. The DNA sequence is TGTGCCGGGGACCGGCAACGCGAAAAACTGTTTTTT.